The clone carrying this TCR beta chain was recorded at least ten times. The CDR3 has 12 amino acids. The germline CDR1 and CDR2 sequences are SQVTM and ANQGSEA. The data originate from a study of read filtering for tumor transcriptome and immune sequencing. Molecular barcoded adaptors covering alpha/delta and beta/gamma chains were used on approximately 440 ng RNA. TCRdb independently ran MiXCR on the reads; one entry per CDR3 protein. The top ten clones hold approximately 7% of a sample with 35,000 to 50,000 distinct CDR3 sequences, roughly an eighth of them seen once. The sequence derives from a donor over 35 with multiple myeloma. Material for sequencing was a population of CD138-negative cells sorted from bone marrow. The gene calls are TRBV29-1 and TRBJ1-1; no firm D call. CDR3 loop: CSGGNMNTEAFF. CDR3 DNA: TGCAGTGGAGGTAACATGAACACTGAAGCTTTCTTT.